This TCR beta chain emerged from a study of T cell responses to AZD1222 COVID-19 vaccine. Study-wide results and limits: A rise in Spike-specific TCR breadth and depth followed two AZD1222 doses. Repertoires were obtained solely post-peak T cell response.

The CDR3 is 18 residues long. The repertoire was sequenced with immunoSEQ multiplex PCR; TCRdb's copy has only in-frame clones and lacks some. The table lists roughly 130,000 clones, roughly 85% of them singletons. Notes on this clone: What it binds is unknown.

The sequence was obtained from an adult in good health. V is TRBV21-1 and J is TRBJ1-2; the table gives TRBD1 as D, unverified against the DNA. TRBV21-1 is a recognized pseudogene. The specimen comprised peripheral blood, sampled on day 0 of AZD1222 vaccination. The chain's CDR3 is CASSIELGTGRTVYGYTF. In nucleotides, the CDR3 is TGTGCCAGCAGCATCGAATTAGGGACAGGGAGGACGGTCTATGGCTACACCTTC.